The entry below gives a single T cell receptor (beta chain) sequence along with its context. The table lists this clone with a few counts. The antigen it binds to is not known. The record has no base qualities; no much larger clone is one base away. This entry is derived from a study of cytomegalovirus exposure and HLA in healthy donors (TCRdb year 2017). With respect to the entire study: According to an earlier analysis of a few hundred of the donors, 150 million to 200 million T cells yielded 120 million or so unique TCR beta sequences and 276 Gb of sequence data. The study used immunosequencing to profile the T cell repertoires of around 600 subjects and linked those repertoires to cytomegalovirus serostatus. Because of strong linkage in the cohort, roughly five DR-DQ haplotypes were treated as single units for association and clustering. A later analysis re-analyzed previously published TCR beta repertoires from 500 to 700 donors and added high-resolution HLA genotyping to study TCR occurrence patterns. In a later genetic analysis, genome-wide SNP genotypes for about 65% of the roughly 700 donors were used, and that subset was treated as a discovery cohort. To predict cytomegalovirus infection status, the study combined high-throughput TCR immunosequencing, statistical association of individual TCRs with disease status, and machine learning. On average, around 240,000 unique TCR beta nucleotide sequences were sequenced per donor among about 400 genotyped donors of the cohort, with roughly a sixth of those sequences being non-productive. The study was designed to test whether signatures of past pathogen exposure could be identified by cataloging public T cell receptors. The number of donors typed differed by locus, with about 629-640 for A, B, C, DRB1 and DQB1, roughly 520 for DQA1, about 610 for DPA1, and over 400 for DPB1. In the later analysis, no new phenotypic data were used to find candidate immune exposures; instead, reliance was placed on TCR beta sequences and their occurrence across donors. Donor age, sex, ethnicity and CMV serostatus were compiled together with the repertoire data. A separate validation cohort of more than 100 different subjects was used in addition to the approximately 640-subject first cohort. An earlier analysis of around 580 of the donors used high-throughput TCR beta sequencing to judge whether each TCR beta V gene segment behaved as functional or pseudogenic. Of the roughly 410 genotyped donors, over 80% were placed in the genetic ancestry cluster associated with self-reported Caucasian donors. HLA typing included class I and class II loci at four-digit resolution. Every repertoire in the discovery cohort had been generated on one and the same sequencing platform. Approximately 300 gigabases of sequencing data and 70 million to 100 million unique TCR sequences made up an early release that covered approximately 620 HLA-typed donors. Findings and caveats that apply to the study as a whole: Compared with the approximately 700-donor mean, donors in an Asian-associated ancestry cluster had fewer N-insertions in productive TCRs, according to a later genetic analysis. A total of 164 TCR beta chains were listed by the study as associated with cytomegalovirus. In this cohort, only TCR beta chains were sequenced, and detectable features were limited by the absence of alpha or paired-chain data. A later analysis associated about 17,000 TCR beta sequences with specific HLA alleles at a false discovery rate of 0.05. Most TCR sequences were seen in very few donors, while some public TCRs were found in many individuals. The sequencing pipeline was judged likely to have produced a cluster of highly shared sequence variants as a technical artifact. Correlated functional status among segregating V segments might reflect linkage disequilibrium, but an unknown experimental factor could not be ruled out. According to the authors, the approach could potentially be generalized to other disease states and immunological phenotypes. In a later analysis, several top co-occurrence clusters were reported to appear linked to parvovirus B19, influenza, CMV and Epstein-Barr virus. HLA typing was unavailable for some donors at each locus, so association tests used only the typed subset. A further reported finding was that TCR beta sequences accurately predicted the HLA-A and HLA-B alleles for most subjects in the first cohort. Assigning TCR associations to individual alleles was difficult when HLA alleles, especially DR and DQ, strongly co-occurred. Immune exposure information for the cohort was limited to CMV serostatus. In a later analysis, TCR association rates were found to vary across HLA loci, with the most associated TCRs seen for DRB1 alleles and the fewest for HLA-C alleles. In a later analysis, most CMV-associated TCR beta chains were found to appear HLA-restricted, with HLA associations seemingly driven largely by CMV exposure. An earlier analysis of approximately 500 of the donors showed that most TCR beta V segments appeared in productive rearrangements either about 87% or about 30% of the time, which broadly matched IMGT annotations. Because the 87-base-pair reads could not distinguish some IMGT-functional V segments, including TRBV6-2 and TRBV6-3, those segments were excluded. In vitro tests confirmed that a few of the cytomegalovirus-associated TCR beta chains recognize cytomegalovirus antigens. Cytomegalovirus status was reported to be diagnosed by the classifier with high specificity and sensitivity in both the original and validation cohorts. In a later genetic analysis, a missense DCLRE1C variant was associated with V-gene and J-gene trimming of TCR beta chains, and the association was replicated in an independent cohort. The presence/absence analyses assumed that sequencing depth was roughly uniform across donors, and that assumption may not be true. In a later analysis, HLA-associated TCR beta chains showed more clonal expansion and lower generation probabilities than non-associated chains that were equally common. The earlier analysis of fewer than 750 of the donors excluded approximately 15 rarely observed V segments, including chromosome 9 orphons, because counts were too low.

Preparation of the library involved the immunoSEQ multiplex PCR assay. For the multiplex PCR, a mixture combining 60 forward primers for TCR Vbeta segments and 13 reverse primers for TCR Jbeta segments was used. The CDR3 region of rearranged TCR beta genes was amplified from genomic DNA with a multiplex PCR assay. The amplified TCR beta libraries were sequenced on the Illumina HiSeq System as 87-base-pair reads. Regarding the original processing steps: A later analysis counted approximately 74 million unique TCR beta chains across the 666 repertoires, and roughly 10 million of these chains were shared by at least two donors. A nearest-neighbor algorithm error-corrected the raw reads and collapsed the reads into unique sequences, merging closely related sequences to remove PCR and sequencing errors. Alignment of CDR3 sequences to IMGT reference sequences was used to assign V, D and J gene segments. Each retained sequence needed at least a six-nucleotide match to both a V gene segment and a J gene segment. Rearrangements were classified as productive when the CDR3 lacked stop codons and remained in frame with V and J, and all other rearrangements were classified as non-productive. Following IMGT convention, CDR3 was defined as the stretch from the second conserved V-encoded cysteine up to the conserved J-encoded phenylalanine. In an earlier analysis of roughly 610 of the donors, sequences lacking an unambiguous match to a single V gene segment were excluded. An earlier analysis of a few hundred of the donors called V segments functional above 56.7% productive rearrangements and segregating when the between-donor standard deviation exceeded 5%. A statistical classification framework was developed to diagnose cytomegalovirus status using the catalog of TCR beta chain sequences. In a later analysis, TCR nucleotide sequences were compared against IMGT/GENE-DB human TR gene sequences so that V and J genes could be assigned. In a later analysis, CDR3 sequences and most-parsimonious VDJ recombination scenarios were assigned using the TCRdist pipeline. In a later analysis, each TCR beta chain was defined by its CDR3 amino acid sequence together with its V-gene family, and reads without a unique V-gene family were excluded. To address suspected cross-contamination and a sequencing artifact, a later analysis removed 592 highly shared, low-generation-probability nucleotide sequences. A later analysis calculated a clonal expansion index for each public chain from normalized within-repertoire ranks of inferred template counts. Generation probabilities in a later analysis came from a VDJ recombination model fitted to out-of-frame rearrangements, and those results were checked against IGoR. A later analysis scored TCR-TCR, TCR-HLA and TCR-CMV co-occurrence with hypergeometric tests, applying a repertoire-size bias correction to TCR pairs. To estimate false discovery rates, a later analysis permuted the HLA or CMV assignments 20 times. In a later analysis, co-occurring TCRs were grouped using DBSCAN, with TCRdist sequence similarity added in when clustering inside HLA-allele-positive subsets. For co-occurrence clustering, repertoires with fewer than 30,000 or more than 120,000 public chains were excluded, along with a handful of repertoires with anomalous nucleotide sharing. The immuneACCESS repertoire file appears here via TCRdb, limited to in-frame rearrangements. These files lack a portion of the clones; in checked studies, under half of the deficit traces to unresolved V genes, and the cause of the others is not known. V and J calls plus clone size are reproduced from that table; the DNA served to infer D and trimming. This sample gives around 130,000 clones in total; over 65% of them show up just once. The ten largest clones represent more than 0.95% of the sample.

In total, 666 healthy bone marrow donors made up the cohort. All cohort members were sampled while nominally healthy, although unrecorded immune exposures were likely present. The donor was CMV seronegative and belonged to the group of 350 to 400 seronegative cohort members. Every donor gave a peripheral blood sample, and the peripheral blood mononuclear cells from that sample were used for TCR beta sequencing. The Qiagen DNeasy Blood Extraction Kit was used to extract genomic DNA from the blood cell samples. Trimming at the junction amounts to 7 bases on V and 7 bases on J, and the germline ends lie 28 bases apart. CDR1 and CDR2 (LNHDA, SQIVND) derive from the germline V gene (reference sequence). Measured from the cysteine to the phenylalanine, the CDR3 is 17 residues long. The entry retains the CDR3 DNA only, 51 bases that are in frame from base 1.

This chain joins TRBV19 to TRBJ1-2; TRBD1 might be the D gene, on 5 matching bases. This sequence originates from a man between 50 and 59 years old in good health and CMV-seronegative. The specimen was PBMCs. The nucleotide sequence reads TGTGCCAGTAATAGTCCTGGGGCCTCTTTGGTTTTTGGTGGCTACACCTTC. This encodes CASNSPGASLVFGGYTF.